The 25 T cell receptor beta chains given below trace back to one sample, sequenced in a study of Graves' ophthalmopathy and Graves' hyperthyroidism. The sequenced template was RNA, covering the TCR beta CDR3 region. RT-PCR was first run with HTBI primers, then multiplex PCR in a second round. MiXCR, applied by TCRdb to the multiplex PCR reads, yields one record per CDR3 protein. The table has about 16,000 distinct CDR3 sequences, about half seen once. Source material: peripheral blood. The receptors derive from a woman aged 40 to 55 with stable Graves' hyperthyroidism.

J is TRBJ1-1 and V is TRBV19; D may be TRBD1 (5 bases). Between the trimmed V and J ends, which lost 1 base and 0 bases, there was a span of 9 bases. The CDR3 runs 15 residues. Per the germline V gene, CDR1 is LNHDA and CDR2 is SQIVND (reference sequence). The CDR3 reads CASSIVRGLNTEAFF. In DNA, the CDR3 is TGTGCCAGTAGTATAGTGAGGGGACTGAACACTGAAGCTTTCTTT. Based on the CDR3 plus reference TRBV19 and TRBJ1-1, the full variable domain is DGGITQSPKYLFRKEGQNVTLSCEQNLNHDAMYWYRQDPGQGLRLIYYSQIVNDFQKGDIAEGYSVSREKKESFPLTVTSAQKNPTAFYLCASSIVRGLNTEAFFGQGTRLTVV.

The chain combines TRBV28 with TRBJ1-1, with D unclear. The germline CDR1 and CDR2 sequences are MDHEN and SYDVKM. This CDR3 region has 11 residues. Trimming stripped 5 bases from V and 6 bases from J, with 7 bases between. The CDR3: CASSAVAEAFF. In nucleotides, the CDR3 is TGTGCCAGCAGTGCGGTCGCTGAAGCTTTCTTT.

CDR3 DNA: TGCAGTGCTTCCGACTTCGGGACAGGGGAGACCCAGTACTTC. It codes for CSASDFGTGETQYF. The chain links TRBV20-1 to TRBJ2-5, with 9 nucleotides matching TRBD1. With 5 bases clipped from V and 5 bases from J, the junction kept 9 bases outside the gene matches. This CDR3 comprises 14 residues. Germline V gives CDR1 DFQATT, CDR2 SNEGSKA (reference sequence).

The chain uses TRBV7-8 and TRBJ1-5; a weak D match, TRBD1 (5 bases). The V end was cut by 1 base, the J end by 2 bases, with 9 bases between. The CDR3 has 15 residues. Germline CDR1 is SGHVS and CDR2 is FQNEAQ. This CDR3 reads CASSLGGGGNQPQHF. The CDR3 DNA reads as TGTGCCAGCAGCTTAGGCGGGGGGGGCAATCAGCCCCAGCATTTT.

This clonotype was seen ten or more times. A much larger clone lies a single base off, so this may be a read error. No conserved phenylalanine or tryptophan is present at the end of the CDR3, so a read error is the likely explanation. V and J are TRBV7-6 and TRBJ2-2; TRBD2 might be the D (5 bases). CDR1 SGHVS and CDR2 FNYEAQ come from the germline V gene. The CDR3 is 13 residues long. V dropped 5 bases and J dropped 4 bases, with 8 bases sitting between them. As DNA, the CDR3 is TGTGCCAGCAGCGAAAGCGGCACCGGGGAGCTGTTTCTT. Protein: CASSESGTGELFL.

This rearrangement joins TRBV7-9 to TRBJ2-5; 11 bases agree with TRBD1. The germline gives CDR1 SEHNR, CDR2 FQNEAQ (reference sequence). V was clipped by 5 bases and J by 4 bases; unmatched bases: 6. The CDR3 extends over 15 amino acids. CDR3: CASSPRTGGGETQYF. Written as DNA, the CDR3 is TGTGCCAGCAGCCCACGGACAGGGGGCGGAGAGACCCAGTACTTC.

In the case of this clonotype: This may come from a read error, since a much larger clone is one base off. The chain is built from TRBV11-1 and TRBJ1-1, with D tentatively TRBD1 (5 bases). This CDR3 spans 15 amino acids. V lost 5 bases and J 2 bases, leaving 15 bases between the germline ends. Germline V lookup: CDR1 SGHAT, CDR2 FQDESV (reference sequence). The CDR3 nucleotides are TGTGCCAGCAGCCCGCCTGGGGCAGCAAACACTGAAGCTTTCTTT. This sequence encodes CASSPPGAANTEAFF.

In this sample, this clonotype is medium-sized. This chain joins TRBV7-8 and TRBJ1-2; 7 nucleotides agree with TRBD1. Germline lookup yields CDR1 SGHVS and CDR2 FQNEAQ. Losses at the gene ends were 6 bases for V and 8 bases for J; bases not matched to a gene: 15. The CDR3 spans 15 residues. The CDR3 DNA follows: TGTGCCAGCAGTCCGAGACAGGGCTTCGGGCTGGGCTACACCTTC. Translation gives CASSPRQGFGLGYTF.

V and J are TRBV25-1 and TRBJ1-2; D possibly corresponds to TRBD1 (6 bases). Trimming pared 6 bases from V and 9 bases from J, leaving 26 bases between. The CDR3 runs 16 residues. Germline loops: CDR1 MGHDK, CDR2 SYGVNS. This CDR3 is CASSQDLSTGNYCYTF. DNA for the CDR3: TGTGCCAGCAGCCAAGACCTTTCGACAGGTAACTACTGCTACACCTTC.

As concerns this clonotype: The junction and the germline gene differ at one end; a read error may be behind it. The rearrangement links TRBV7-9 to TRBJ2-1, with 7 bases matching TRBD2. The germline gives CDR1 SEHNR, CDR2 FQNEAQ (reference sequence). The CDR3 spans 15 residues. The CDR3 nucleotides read TGTGCCAGCAGCTTAATCGGGACTACTAACAATGAGCGGTTCTTC. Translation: CASSLIGTTNNERFF.

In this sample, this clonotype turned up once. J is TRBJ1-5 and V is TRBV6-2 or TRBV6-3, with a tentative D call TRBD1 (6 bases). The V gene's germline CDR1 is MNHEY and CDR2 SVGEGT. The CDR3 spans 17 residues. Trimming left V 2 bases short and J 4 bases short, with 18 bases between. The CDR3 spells CASSYGPGGARNQPQHF. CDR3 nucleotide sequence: TGTGCCAGCAGTTACGGGCCCGGGGGGGCCAGGAATCAGCCCCAGCATTTT.

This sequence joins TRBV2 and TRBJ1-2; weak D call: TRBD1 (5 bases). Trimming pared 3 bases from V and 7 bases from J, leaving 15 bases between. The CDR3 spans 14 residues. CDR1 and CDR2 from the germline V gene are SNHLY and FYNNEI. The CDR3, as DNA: TGTGCCAGCAGTGAGGTGGGGGTGCCGGGTGGCTACACCTTC. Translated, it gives CASSEVGVPGGYTF. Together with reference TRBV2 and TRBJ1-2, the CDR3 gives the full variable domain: EPEVTQTPSHQVTQMGQEVILRCVPISNHLYFYWYRQILGQKVEFLVSFYNNEISEKSEIFDDQFSVERPDGSNFTLKIRSTKLEDSAMYFCASSEVGVPGGYTFGSGTRLTVV.

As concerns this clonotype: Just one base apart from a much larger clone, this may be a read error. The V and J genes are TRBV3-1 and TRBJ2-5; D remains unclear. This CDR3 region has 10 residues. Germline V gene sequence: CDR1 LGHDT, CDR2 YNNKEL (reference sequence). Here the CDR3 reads CASSQETQCF. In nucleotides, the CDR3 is TGTGCCAGCAGCCAAGAGACCCAGTGCTTC.

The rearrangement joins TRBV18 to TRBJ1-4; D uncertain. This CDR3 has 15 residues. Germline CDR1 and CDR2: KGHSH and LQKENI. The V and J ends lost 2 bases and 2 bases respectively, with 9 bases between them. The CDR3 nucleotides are TGTGCCAGCTCACCATCAGGTTGGACTAATGAAAAACTGTTTTTT. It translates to CASSPSGWTNEKLFF.

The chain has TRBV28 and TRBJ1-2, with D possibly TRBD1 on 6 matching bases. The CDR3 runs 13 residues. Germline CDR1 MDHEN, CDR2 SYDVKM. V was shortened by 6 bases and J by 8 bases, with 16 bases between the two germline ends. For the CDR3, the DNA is TGTGCCAGCAGCCCTGACAGGATAAAAGGCTACACCTTC. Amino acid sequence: CASSPDRIKGYTF.

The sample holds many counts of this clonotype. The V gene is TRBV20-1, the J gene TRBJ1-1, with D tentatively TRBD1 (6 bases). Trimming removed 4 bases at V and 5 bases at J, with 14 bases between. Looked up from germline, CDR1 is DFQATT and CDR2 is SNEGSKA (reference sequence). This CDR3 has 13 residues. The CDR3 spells CSANREVFTEAFF. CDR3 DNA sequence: TGCAGTGCTAACAGGGAGGTCTTTACTGAAGCTTTCTTT.

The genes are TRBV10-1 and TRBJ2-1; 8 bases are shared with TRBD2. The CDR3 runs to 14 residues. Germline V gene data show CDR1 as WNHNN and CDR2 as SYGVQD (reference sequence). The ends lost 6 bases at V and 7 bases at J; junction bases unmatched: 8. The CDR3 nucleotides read TGCGCCAGCAGAGCGGGAGAAGGAACAAATGAGCAGTTCTTC. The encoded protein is CASRAGEGTNEQFF.

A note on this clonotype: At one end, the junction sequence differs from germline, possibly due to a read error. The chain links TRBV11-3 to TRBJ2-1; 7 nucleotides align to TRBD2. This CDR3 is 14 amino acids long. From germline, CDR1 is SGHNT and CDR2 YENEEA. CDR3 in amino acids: CAGSFAGDYNEQFF. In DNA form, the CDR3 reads TGTGCCGGCAGCTTTGCGGGGGACTACAATGAGCAGTTCTTC.

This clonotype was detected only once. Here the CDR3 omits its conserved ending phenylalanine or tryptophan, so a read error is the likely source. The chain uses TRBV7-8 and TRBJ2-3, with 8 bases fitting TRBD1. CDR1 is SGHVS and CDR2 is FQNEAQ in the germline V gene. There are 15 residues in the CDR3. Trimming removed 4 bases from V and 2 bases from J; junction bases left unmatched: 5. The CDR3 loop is CASSYDRGDTDTQYS. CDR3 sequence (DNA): TGTGCCAGCAGCTACGACAGGGGAGACACAGATACGCAGTATTCG.

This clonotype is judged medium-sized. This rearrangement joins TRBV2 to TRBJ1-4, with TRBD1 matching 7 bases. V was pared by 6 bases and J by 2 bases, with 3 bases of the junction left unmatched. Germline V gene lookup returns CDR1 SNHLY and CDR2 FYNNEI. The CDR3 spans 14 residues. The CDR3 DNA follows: TGTGCCAGCAGCCGGACAGGTACTAATGAAAAACTGTTTTTT. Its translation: CASSRTGTNEKLFF.

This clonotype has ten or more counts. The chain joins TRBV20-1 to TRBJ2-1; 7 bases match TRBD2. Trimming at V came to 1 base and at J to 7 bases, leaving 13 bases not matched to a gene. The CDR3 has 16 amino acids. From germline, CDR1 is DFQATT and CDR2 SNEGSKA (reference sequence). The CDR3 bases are TGCAGTGCTAGAGGAGGCGGGAGAATCGTTGTTAATGAGCAGTTCTTC. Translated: CSARGGGRIVVNEQFF.

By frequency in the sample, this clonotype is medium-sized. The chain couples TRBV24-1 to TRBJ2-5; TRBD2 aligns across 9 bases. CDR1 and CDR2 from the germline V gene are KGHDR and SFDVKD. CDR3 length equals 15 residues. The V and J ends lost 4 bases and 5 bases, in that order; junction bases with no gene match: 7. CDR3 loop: CATSDTLAGRETQYF. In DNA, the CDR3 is TGTGCCACCAGTGACACACTAGCGGGCAGGGAGACCCAGTACTTC.

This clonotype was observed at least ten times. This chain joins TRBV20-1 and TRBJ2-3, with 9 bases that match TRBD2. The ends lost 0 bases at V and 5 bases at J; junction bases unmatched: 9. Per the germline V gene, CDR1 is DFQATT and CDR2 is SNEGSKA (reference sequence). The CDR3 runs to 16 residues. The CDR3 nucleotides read TGCAGTGCTAGAGATACAGCGGGGGGCCTGGTAGATACGCAGTATTTT. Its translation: CSARDTAGGLVDTQYF.

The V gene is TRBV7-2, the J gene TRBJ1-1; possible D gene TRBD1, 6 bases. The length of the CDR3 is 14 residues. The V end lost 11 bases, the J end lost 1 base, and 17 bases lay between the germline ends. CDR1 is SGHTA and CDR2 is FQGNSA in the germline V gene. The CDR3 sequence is CAGKTGRGNTEAFF. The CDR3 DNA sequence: TGTGCCGGCAAGACAGGTCGTGGGAACACTGAAGCTTTCTTT. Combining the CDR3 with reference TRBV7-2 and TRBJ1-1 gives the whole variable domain GAGVSQSPSNKVTEKGKDVELRCDPISGHTALYWYRQSLGQGLEFLIYFQGNSAPDKSGLPSDRFSAERTGGSVSTLTIQRTQQEDSAVYLCAGKTGRGNTEAFFGQGTRLTVV.

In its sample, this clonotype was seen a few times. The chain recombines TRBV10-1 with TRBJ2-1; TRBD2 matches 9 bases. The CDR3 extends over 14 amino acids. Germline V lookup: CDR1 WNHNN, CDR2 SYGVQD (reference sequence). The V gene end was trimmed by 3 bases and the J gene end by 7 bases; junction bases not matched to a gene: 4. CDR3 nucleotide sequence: TGCGCCAGCAGTGAAGGCGGGAGGGCTAATGAGCAGTTCTTC. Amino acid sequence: CASSEGGRANEQFF.